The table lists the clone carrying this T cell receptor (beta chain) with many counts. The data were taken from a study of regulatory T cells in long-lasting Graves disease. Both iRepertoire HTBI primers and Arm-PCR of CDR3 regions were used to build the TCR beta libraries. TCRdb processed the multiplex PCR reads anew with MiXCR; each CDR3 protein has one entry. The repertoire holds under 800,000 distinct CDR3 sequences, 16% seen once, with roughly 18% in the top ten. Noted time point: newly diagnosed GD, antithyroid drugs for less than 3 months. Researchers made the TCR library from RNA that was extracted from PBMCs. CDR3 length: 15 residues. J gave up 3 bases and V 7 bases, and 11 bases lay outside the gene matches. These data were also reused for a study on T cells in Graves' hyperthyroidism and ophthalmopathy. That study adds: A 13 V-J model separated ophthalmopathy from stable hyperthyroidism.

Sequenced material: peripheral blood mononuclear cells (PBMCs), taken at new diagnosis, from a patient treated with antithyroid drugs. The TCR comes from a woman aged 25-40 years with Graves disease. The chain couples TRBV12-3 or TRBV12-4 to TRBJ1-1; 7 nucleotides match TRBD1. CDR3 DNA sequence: TGTGCCAGCACCTTAAGGACAGGTTCGGACACTGAAGCTTTCTTT. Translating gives CASTLRTGSDTEAFF.